The present TCR beta chain was sequenced within a study of post-analysis software for immune sequencing data. Worth noting for this clonotype: Antigen unknown.

The V end lost 6 bases, the J end lost 0 bases, and 9 bases lay between the germline ends. Germline lookup yields CDR1 DFQATT and CDR2 SNEGSKA (reference sequence). There are 12 residues in the CDR3. Built from TCR beta cDNA, the libraries had unique molecular identifiers in them. Researchers reported around 510,000 cDNA molecules coming from approximately 0.91 to 9.4 million T cells. Each CDR3 protein is one row after TCRdb ran MiXCR on the PCR reads. The sample yields roughly 540,000 distinct CDR3 sequences, approximately 34% seen once. Findings and limits, study-wide: The study found TRBV5-6, TRBV5-1 and TRBV20-1 among a handful of TRBV segments more frequent in patients than controls. In multiple sclerosis, normalized Chao1 diversity was significantly below that of controls.

The chain recombines TRBV20-1 with TRBJ2-7, with D tentatively TRBD1 or TRBD2 (6 bases each). The sequenced sample was blood. The clonotype comes from a girl aged 2-17 years with multiple sclerosis. CDR3 amino acids: CSAEGGSYEQYF. The CDR3 region has the DNA TGCAGTGCCGAGGGGGGCTCCTACGAGCAGTACTTC.